Below, one T cell receptor (beta chain) is given with its context. Antigen specificity is unknown. V dropped 1 base and J dropped 5 bases, with 12 bases sitting between them. CDR3 size: 15 residues. Per germline, CDR1 LNHNV and CDR2 YYDKDF (reference sequence). 60 Vbeta and 13 Jbeta primers were used in PCR. Produced via immunoSEQ multiplex PCR; TCRdb's table is partial and in-frame only. The sample consists of 150,000 to 200,000 clones, roughly 70% of them appearing once. This sample was taken from a study of cytomegalovirus exposure and HLA in healthy donors. Study-wide results and limits: Immune exposure information comprised only CMV serostatus. The study assumed roughly uniform donor sequencing depth for presence/absence analyses. Later on, a genetic analysis was performed. It linked a missense variant in DCLRE1C with V- and J-gene trimming of TCR beta.

The J gene is TRBJ1-5, the V gene TRBV15; D is possibly TRBD1 (5 bases). Specimen: PBMCs. This TCR derives from a male donor in good health and CMV-seronegative. CDR3 bases: TGTGCCACCAGCAGAGTAGCAGGGACTGATCAGCCCCAGCATTTT. Translation gives CATSRVAGTDQPQHF.